The T cell receptor (beta chain) under discussion was sequenced for a study of blood T cell repertoires in COVID-19. About the research overall: Donors in the United States, Italy and Spain gave samples during acute or convalescent COVID-19.

This CDR3 is 15 amino acids long. CDR1 and CDR2 from the germline V gene are SNHLY and FYNNEI. Trimming removed 1 base from V and 8 bases from J, with 14 bases in between. Per the authors' pipeline: Nucleated cell counts were estimated from reference gene primer amplification. Produced via immunoSEQ multiplex PCR; TCRdb's table is partial and in-frame only. D and trimming were read from the DNA, whereas the V and J calls and clone size are those reported in that table. The sample yields about 240,000 clones, about 86% seen once. This chain links TRBV2 with TRBJ1-4; D is possibly TRBD1 (5 bases). Sample: peripheral blood. The origin of this receptor is a woman between 25 and 40 years old who had recovered from COVID-19. This CDR3 is CASSEVPGIGEKLFF. The CDR3 nucleotides are TGTGCCAGCAGTGAAGTCCCAGGGATAGGCGAAAAACTGTTTTTT.